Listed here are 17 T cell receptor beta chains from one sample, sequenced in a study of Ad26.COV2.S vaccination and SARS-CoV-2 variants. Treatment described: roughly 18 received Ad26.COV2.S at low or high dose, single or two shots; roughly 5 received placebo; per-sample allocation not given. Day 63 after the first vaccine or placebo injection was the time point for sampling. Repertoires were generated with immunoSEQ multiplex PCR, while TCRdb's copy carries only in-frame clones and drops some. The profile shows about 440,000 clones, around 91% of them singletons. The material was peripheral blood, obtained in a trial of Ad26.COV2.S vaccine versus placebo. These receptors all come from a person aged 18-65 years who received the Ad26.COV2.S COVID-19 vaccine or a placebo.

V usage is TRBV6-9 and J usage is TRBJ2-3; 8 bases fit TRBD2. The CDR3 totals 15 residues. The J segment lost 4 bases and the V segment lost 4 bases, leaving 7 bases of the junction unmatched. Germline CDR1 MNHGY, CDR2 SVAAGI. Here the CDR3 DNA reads TGTGCCAGCAGTTCCCTAAGCGGGAGCGCAGATACGCAGTATTTT. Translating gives CASSSLSGSADTQYF.

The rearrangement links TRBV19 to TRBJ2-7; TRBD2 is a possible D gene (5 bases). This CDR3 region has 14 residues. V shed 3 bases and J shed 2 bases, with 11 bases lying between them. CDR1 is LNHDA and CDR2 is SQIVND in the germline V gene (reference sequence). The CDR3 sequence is CASSMGGLTYEQYF. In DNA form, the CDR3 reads TGTGCCAGTAGTATGGGTGGACTTACCTACGAGCAGTACTTC.

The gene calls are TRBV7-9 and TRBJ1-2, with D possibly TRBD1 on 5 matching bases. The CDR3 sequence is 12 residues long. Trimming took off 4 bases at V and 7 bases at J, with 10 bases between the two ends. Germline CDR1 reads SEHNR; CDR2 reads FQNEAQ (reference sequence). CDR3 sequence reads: CASSSQGGGYTF. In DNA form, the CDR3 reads TGTGCCAGCAGCTCCCAGGGAGGTGGCTACACCTTC.

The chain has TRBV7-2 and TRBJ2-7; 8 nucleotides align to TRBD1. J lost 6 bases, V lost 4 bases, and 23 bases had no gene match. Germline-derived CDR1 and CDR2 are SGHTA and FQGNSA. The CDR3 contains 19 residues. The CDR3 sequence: CASSSPGTGRAVWSAEQYF. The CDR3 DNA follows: TGTGCCAGCAGCTCGCCGGGGACAGGCAGGGCTGTCTGGTCGGCCGAGCAGTACTTC.

In DNA, the CDR3 is TGCGCCAGCAGCCAAGATCGGAAGTACACCTTC. The encoded protein is CASSQDRKYTF. The rearrangement uses TRBV4-1 and TRBJ1-2, with D hard to call. The V end lost 0 bases, the J end lost 11 bases, and 7 bases lay between the germline ends. The CDR3 contains 11 residues. The germline gives CDR1 MGHRA, CDR2 YSYEKL.

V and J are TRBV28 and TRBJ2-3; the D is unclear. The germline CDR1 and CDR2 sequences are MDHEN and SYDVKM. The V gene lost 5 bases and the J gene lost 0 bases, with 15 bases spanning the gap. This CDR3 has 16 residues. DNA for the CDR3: TGTGCCAGCAGTCCCCGGACCAGGAGAAGCACAGATACGCAGTATTTT. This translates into CASSPRTRRSTDTQYF.

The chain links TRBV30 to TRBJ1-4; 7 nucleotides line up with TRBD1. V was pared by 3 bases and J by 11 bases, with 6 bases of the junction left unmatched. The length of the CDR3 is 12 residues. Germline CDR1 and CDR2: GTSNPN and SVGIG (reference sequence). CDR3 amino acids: CAWSTAGGKLFF. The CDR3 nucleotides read TGTGCCTGGAGCACGGCAGGGGGGAAACTGTTTTTT.

The CDR3 region has the DNA TGTGCCAGCTCACCACGTGGACAGGGCTACGAGCAGTACTTC. Its protein is CASSPRGQGYEQYF. The J gene is TRBJ2-7, the V gene TRBV18, with 8 nucleotides matching TRBD1. CDR3 length equals 14 residues. Germline V CDR1 and CDR2: KGHSH, LQKENI. V was pared by 1 base and J by 3 bases, with 2 bases of the junction left unmatched. Supplemented by reference TRBV18 and TRBJ2-7, the full variable domain reads NAGVMQNPRHLVRRRGQEARLRCSPMKGHSHVYWYRQLPEEGLKFMVYLQKENIIDESGMPKERFSAEFPKEGPSILRIQQVVRGDSAAYFCASSPRGQGYEQYFGPGTRLTVT.

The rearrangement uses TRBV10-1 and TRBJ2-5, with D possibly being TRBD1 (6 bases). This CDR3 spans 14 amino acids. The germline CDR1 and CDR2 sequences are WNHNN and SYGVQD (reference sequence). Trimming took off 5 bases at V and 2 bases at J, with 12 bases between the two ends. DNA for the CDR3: TGCGCCAGCAGTTACTTGACAGGTCAAGAGACCCAGTACTTC. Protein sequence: CASSYLTGQETQYF.

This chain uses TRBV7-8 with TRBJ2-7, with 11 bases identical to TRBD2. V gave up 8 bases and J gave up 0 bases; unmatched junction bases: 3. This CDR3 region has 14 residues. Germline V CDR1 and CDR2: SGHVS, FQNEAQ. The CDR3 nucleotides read TGTGCCAGCGTAGCGGGAGGGCCCTCCTACGAGCAGTACTTC. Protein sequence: CASVAGGPSYEQYF. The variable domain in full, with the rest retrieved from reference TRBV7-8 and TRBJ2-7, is GAGVSQSPRYKVAKRGQDVALRCDPISGHVSLFWYQQALGQGPEFLTYFQNEAQLDKSGLPSDRFFAERPEGSVSTLKIQRTQQEDSAVYLCASVAGGPSYEQYFGPGTRLTVT.

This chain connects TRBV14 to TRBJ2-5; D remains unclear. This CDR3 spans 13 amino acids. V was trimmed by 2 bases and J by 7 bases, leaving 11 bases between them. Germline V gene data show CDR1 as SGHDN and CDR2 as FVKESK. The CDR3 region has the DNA TGTGCCAGCAGCCAAAGGACCCCCGTGACCCAGTACTTC. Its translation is CASSQRTPVTQYF.

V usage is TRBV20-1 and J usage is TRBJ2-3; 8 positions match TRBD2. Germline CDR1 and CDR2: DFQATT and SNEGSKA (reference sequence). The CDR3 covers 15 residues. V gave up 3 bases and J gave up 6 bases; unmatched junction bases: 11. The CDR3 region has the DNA TGCAGTGCTAGTAGCAGCGGGAGTGTTCCCGATACGCAGTATTTT. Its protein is CSASSSGSVPDTQYF.

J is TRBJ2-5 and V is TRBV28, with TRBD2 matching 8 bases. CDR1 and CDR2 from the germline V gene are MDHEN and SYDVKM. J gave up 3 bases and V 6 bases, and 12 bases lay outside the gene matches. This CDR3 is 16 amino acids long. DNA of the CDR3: TGTGCCAGCAGCTTGTGGTCCAGCGGGAGCAAAGAGACCCAGTACTTC. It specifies CASSLWSSGSKETQYF.

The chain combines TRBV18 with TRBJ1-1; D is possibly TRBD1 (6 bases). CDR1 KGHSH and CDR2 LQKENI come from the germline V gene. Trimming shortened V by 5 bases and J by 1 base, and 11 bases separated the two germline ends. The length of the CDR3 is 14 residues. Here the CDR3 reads CASSRDTSNTEAFF. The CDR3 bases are TGTGCCAGCTCAAGGGACACTTCGAACACTGAAGCTTTCTTT.

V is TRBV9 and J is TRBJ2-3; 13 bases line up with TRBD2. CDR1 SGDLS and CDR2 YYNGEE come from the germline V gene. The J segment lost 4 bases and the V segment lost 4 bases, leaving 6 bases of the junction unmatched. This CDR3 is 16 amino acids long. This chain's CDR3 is CASSSGTSGIPDTQYF. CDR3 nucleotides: TGTGCCAGCAGCTCGGGGACTAGCGGGATCCCAGATACGCAGTATTTT.

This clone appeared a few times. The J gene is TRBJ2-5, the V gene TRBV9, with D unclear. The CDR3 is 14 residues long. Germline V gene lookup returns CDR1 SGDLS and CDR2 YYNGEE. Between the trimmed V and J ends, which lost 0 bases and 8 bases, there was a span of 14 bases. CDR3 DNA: TGTGCCAGCAGCGTAGAGGTGGCCCCCAAAACCCAGTACTTC. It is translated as CASSVEVAPKTQYF.

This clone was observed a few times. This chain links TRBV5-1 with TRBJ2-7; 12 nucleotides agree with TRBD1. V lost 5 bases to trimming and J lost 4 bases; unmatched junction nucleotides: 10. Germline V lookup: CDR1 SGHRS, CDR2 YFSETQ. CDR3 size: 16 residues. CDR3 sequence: CASSFFGDRGLYEQYF. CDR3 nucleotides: TGCGCCAGCAGTTTCTTCGGGGACAGGGGGCTTTACGAGCAGTACTTC.